This T cell receptor beta chain was recorded in a study of cytomegalovirus exposure and HLA in healthy donors. Background on the study: An early data release held around 80 million unique TCRs from HLA-typed donors.

The PCR employed 60 Vbeta primers together with 13 Jbeta primers. Assay: immunoSEQ multiplex PCR; the TCRdb copy retains only in-frame clones and omits some. The sample holds about 180,000 clones, 82% seen once. The CDR3 has 13 residues. Germline V gives CDR1 SGHRS, CDR2 YFSETQ. Trimming took 7 bases from V and 3 from J, leaving 13 bases between them. The chain uses TRBV5-1 and TRBJ2-5; possible D gene TRBD2, 6 bases. The TCR was taken from a man aged 40-49 years in good health and CMV-seronegative. The sequenced material came from PBMCs. This chain's CDR3 is CASAGIPKETQYF. In nucleotides, the CDR3 is TGCGCCAGCGCGGGGATACCCAAAGAGACCCAGTACTTC.